This T cell receptor (beta chain) was identified in a study of blood T cell repertoires in COVID-19. Study at large: Specimens from acute and convalescent COVID-19 originated in the United States, Italy and Spain.

Per germline, CDR1 LNHDA and CDR2 SQIVND (reference sequence). Trimming took 5 bases from V and 13 from J; bases not matched to a gene: 8. The CDR3 length is 13 residues. In the original workflow: How many nucleated cells were present was estimated from reference gene primer amplification. Some clones are missing from TCRdb's copy, which holds only in-frame ones; the method was immunoSEQ multiplex PCR. The V and J calls and clone size are taken from that table; D and trimming were inferred from the DNA. The table shows tens of thousands of clones, with over 85% occurring only once. Material for sequencing was peripheral blood. This TCR was recovered from a man aged 45-60 years with acute or convalescent COVID-19. V gene TRBV19 combines with J gene TRBJ1-6; 7 bases fit TRBD1. CDR3 nucleotides: TGTGCCAGTAGTCCGAGACAGGGACCTCCCCTCCACTTT. Translating gives CASSPRQGPPLHF.